This entry lists 14 T cell receptor beta chains sequenced from one sample in a study of blood T cells in healthy people across ages. Primed by a sample-barcoded 5' primer and a J-beta primer mix, a second PCR proceeded for 7 to 11 cycles. TCRdb passed the 5' RACE reads through MiXCR, listing each CDR3 protein once. In the table there are more than 700,000 distinct CDR3 sequences, around 45% of which are singletons. The specimen was blood. These TCRs come from a man older than 75 in good health.

The chain recombines TRBV6-5 with TRBJ2-1; D is perhaps TRBD2 (5 bases). The V gene's germline CDR1 is MNHEY and CDR2 SVGAGI. CDR3 length: 19 residues. The V end lost 1 base, the J end lost 1 base, and 20 bases lay between the germline ends. This CDR3 reads CASSYFTLRGGVSYNEQFF. For the CDR3, the DNA is TGTGCCAGCAGTTACTTTACCTTACGGGGTGGGGTATCCTACAATGAGCAGTTCTTC.

This chain joins TRBV5-1 and TRBJ2-7; the D gene is possibly TRBD2 (6 bases). The CDR3 length is 14 residues. V was cut by 2 bases and J by 7 bases, with 16 bases left in between. The V gene's germline CDR1 is SGHRS and CDR2 YFSETQ. The CDR3 nucleotides are TGCGCCAGCAGCTTTAGCGGATTGAACAATGAGCAGTACTTC. Encoded protein: CASSFSGLNNEQYF.

The V gene is TRBV12-3 or TRBV12-4, the J gene TRBJ2-7, with TRBD2 matching 7 bases. The CDR3 has 13 amino acids. Germline trimming cut 7 bases from V and 7 bases from J; bases unmatched to any gene: 10. The CDR3 sequence: CASTLGLVGEQYF. DNA of the CDR3: TGTGCCAGCACCTTAGGACTAGTTGGAGAGCAGTACTTC.

This clonotype was observed a few times. A much larger clone lies a single base off, so this may be a read error. The V and J genes are TRBV5-1 and TRBJ1-2, with a tentative D call TRBD1 (5 bases). The CDR3 runs to 13 residues. The germline V gene encodes CDR1 SGHRS and CDR2 YFSETQ. Trimming shortened V by 3 bases and J by 4 bases, and 10 bases separated the two germline ends. DNA for the CDR3: TGCGCCAGCAGCTGGGGGTCACTCTATGGCTACACCTTC. Translating it yields CASSWGSLYGYTF.

The rearrangement uses TRBV25-1 and TRBJ1-4; D unresolved. V was pared by 3 bases and J by 7 bases, with 6 bases between. Per germline, CDR1 MGHDK and CDR2 SYGVNS. The CDR3 contains 12 residues. CDR3 bases: TGTGCCAGCAGTGACGCACTTGAAAAACTGTTTTTT. Its translation is CASSDALEKLFF.

This clonotype has at least ten counts. The rearrangement uses TRBV20-1 and TRBJ2-1, with D perhaps matching TRBD1 (5 bases). Germline values: CDR1 DFQATT, CDR2 SNEGSKA (reference sequence). CDR3 length equals 16 residues. Trimming stripped 4 bases from V and 6 bases from J, with 22 bases between. The CDR3 loop is CSANLVAPSGANEQFF. The CDR3 DNA sequence: TGCAGTGCTAACCTTGTAGCCCCCAGTGGGGCCAATGAGCAGTTCTTC.

This chain connects TRBV12-3 or TRBV12-4 to TRBJ2-3, with 13 bases that match TRBD2. V gave up 5 bases and J gave up 2 bases; unmatched junction bases: 4. The CDR3 length is 16 residues. The CDR3 loop reads CASSKGLAGNTDTQYF. CDR3 sequence (DNA): TGTGCCAGCAGTAAGGGACTAGCGGGGAACACAGATACGCAGTATTTT.

Notes on this clonotype: One base away lies a much larger clone, so this may be a sequencing read error. V is TRBV28 and J is TRBJ2-1, with TRBD1 matching over 8 bases. The assigned J gene may be wrong: the sequence end matches TRBJ2-7 better. The germline V gene has CDR1 MDHEN and CDR2 SYDVKM. The CDR3 is 12 residues long. CDR3 nucleotides: TGTGCCAGCAGAGTTACAGGGGGCGAGCAGTACTTC. It codes for CASRVTGGEQYF.

The rearrangement links TRBV20-1 to TRBJ2-3, with TRBD2 matching 8 bases. Germline V gene data show CDR1 as DFQATT and CDR2 as SNEGSKA (reference sequence). This CDR3 has 12 amino acids. The trim removed 6 bases at V and 7 bases at J, leaving 6 bases unmatched. In nucleotides, the CDR3 is TGCAGTGCCGGGACTAGGTATTATACGCAGTATTTT. Translated, it gives CSAGTRYYTQYF.

This chain joins TRBV30 and TRBJ1-6; D is unclear. The CDR3 runs 15 residues. V was shortened by 7 bases and J by 7 bases, with 20 bases between the two germline ends. Germline-derived CDR1 and CDR2 are GTSNPN and SVGIG (reference sequence). Written as DNA, the CDR3 is TGTGCCTCCAACCAAGAGGTCGGGGTGAATTCACCCCTCCACTTT. It translates to CASNQEVGVNSPLHF.

V and J are TRBV9 and TRBJ2-3, with D maybe TRBD1 (5 bases). Germline V gene lookup returns CDR1 SGDLS and CDR2 YYNGEE. CDR3 length: 16 amino acids. Trimming stripped 3 bases from V and 2 bases from J, with 16 bases between. CDR3: CASSGGHMIYTDTQYF. The CDR3 bases are TGTGCCAGCAGCGGCGGACACATGATATACACAGATACGCAGTATTTT.

CDR3 in amino acids: CASSARTGLSSGANVLTF. CDR3 nucleotides: TGTGCCAGCAGCGCTCGGACAGGGCTTAGCTCTGGGGCCAACGTCCTGACTTTC. The chain is built from TRBV9 and TRBJ2-6, with 8 bases fitting TRBD1. Germline V gene sequence: CDR1 SGDLS, CDR2 YYNGEE. Unmatched junction bases numbered 8, after V lost 3 bases and J lost 0 bases. The CDR3 totals 18 residues.

The rearrangement joins TRBV7-8 to TRBJ2-4; maybe TRBD1 (5 bases). CDR1 and CDR2 (germline): SGHVS, FQNEAQ. The CDR3 is 16 residues long. Between the trimmed V and J ends, which lost 5 bases and 1 base, there was a span of 15 bases. The CDR3 nucleotides are TGTGCCAGCAGCCCCCAGGGCTTGGGGGCCAAAAACATTCAGTACTTC. Translating gives CASSPQGLGAKNIQYF.

This rearrangement joins TRBV7-9 to TRBJ2-5, with D possibly matching TRBD2 (6 bases). CDR3 length: 12 amino acids. Trimming took 3 bases from V and 7 from J, leaving 9 bases between them. The germline gives CDR1 SEHNR, CDR2 FQNEAQ (reference sequence). This CDR3 reads CASSFGGATQYF. The CDR3, as DNA: TGTGCCAGCAGCTTCGGCGGGGCGACCCAGTACTTC. The variable domain in full, completed from reference TRBV7-9 and TRBJ2-5, reads DTGVSQNPRHKITKRGQNVTFRCDPISEHNRLYWYRQTLGQGPEFLTYFQNEAQLEKSRLLSDRFSAERPKGSFSTLEIQRTEQGDSAMYLCASSFGGATQYFGPGTRLLVL.